This T cell receptor beta chain is from a study of shared clonotypes between healthy human individuals. Study information: A couple of women and a few men aged 18 to 49 served as donors.

CD45RO-negative CD8 cells positively selected for CCR7 made up the naive population, which excluded terminally differentiated effector memory CD45RA+ cells. Germline V gene sequence: CDR1 SGHDT, CDR2 YYEEEE. The CDR3 is made up of 14 amino acids. Trimming left V 4 bases short and J 0 bases short, with 9 bases between. The assay used deep level. Produced via immunoSEQ multiplex PCR; TCRdb's table is partial and in-frame only. This table has some 1,900,000 clones, about 94% appearing once. V and J are TRBV5-6 and TRBJ2-3; TRBD2 is a possible D gene (5 bases). Input material: naive CD8+ T cells sorted from blood. The TCR comes from a man in his late teens or twenties in good health. The CDR3 DNA follows: TGTGCCAGCAGCGCCGAGCGGAGCACAGATACGCAGTATTTT. This encodes CASSAERSTDTQYF.